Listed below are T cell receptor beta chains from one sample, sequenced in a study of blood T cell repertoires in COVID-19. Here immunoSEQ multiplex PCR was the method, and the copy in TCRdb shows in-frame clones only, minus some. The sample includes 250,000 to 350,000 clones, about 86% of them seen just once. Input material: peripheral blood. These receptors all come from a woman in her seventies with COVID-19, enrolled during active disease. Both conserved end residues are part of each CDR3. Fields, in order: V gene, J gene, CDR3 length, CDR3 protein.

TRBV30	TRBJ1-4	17	CAWSPGTGGRGNEKLFF
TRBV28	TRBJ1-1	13	CASSLGLNTEAFF
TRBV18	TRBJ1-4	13	CASSPLSGGQLFF
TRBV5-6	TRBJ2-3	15	CASSLNGGATDTQYF
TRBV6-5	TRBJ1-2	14	CASSYSGTGGGYTF
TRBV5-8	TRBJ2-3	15	CASSLSRGATDTQYF
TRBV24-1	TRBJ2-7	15	CATRRGARSSYEQYF
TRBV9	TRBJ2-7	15	CASSVDTGTAYEQYF
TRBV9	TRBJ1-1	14	CASSRGGWGTEAFF
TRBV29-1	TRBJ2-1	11	CSVGAGVEQFF
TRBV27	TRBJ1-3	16	CASSRTALDSGNTIYF
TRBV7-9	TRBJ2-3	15	CASSLRTGGTDTQYF